Listed below are T cell receptor beta chains from one sample, sequenced in a study of STAT5B mutations in CD4+ large granular lymphocyte leukemia. Assay: immunoSEQ multiplex PCR; the TCRdb copy retains only in-frame clones and omits some. The table records tens of thousands of clones, 79% of them present only once. Source material: CD4+ T cells from blood buffy coats. These receptor sequences come from a human donor in good health. The CDR3 runs from the conserved cysteine through the conserved F or W. The D gene is left open where the match is weak. The size entry is marked missing in some rows and otherwise reads once, few, many or a size class.

v_call,j_call,clone_size,d_call,cdr3_nt,cdr3_aa
TRBV6-5,TRBJ2-1,NA,NA,TGTGCCAGCAGTTACTCTGGGGTGGGTTACAATGAGCAGTTCTTC,CASSYSGVGYNEQFF
TRBV11-2,TRBJ2-7,few,NA,TGTGCCAGCAGCTTATTAGGGAGCGTGGGTGAGCAGTACTTC,CASSLLGSVGEQYF
TRBV14,TRBJ2-1,NA,TRBD2,TGTGCCAGCAGCCCCACTAGCGGGAGGTTCAATGAGCAGTTCTTC,CASSPTSGRFNEQFF
TRBV2,TRBJ2-1,NA,NA,TGTGCCAGCAGACTCCTTACTAGCTCCTACAATGAGCAGTTCTTC,CASRLLTSSYNEQFF
TRBV10-3,TRBJ2-5,NA,TRBD2,TGTGCCATCAGTGAGGGACTAGCAGGGGAGCAGTACTTC,CAISEGLAGEQYF
TRBV11-2,TRBJ2-5,NA,NA,TGTGCCAGCAGTCTGGGGACTGCAGAGACCCAGTACTTC,CASSLGTAETQYF
TRBV5-4,TRBJ2-1,NA,TRBD2,TGTGCCAGCACCCTAGGACTAGCGGGAGGGGGTTACAATGAGCAGTTCTTC,CASTLGLAGGGYNEQFF
TRBV11-2,TRBJ2-1,NA,NA,TGTGCCAGCAGCTTATCAGAGGGAACTGAGCAGTTCTTC,CASSLSEGTEQFF
TRBV10-3,TRBJ1-1,NA,TRBD1,TGTGCCATCAAGACCCTAGACAGGGACACTGAAGCTTTCTTT,CAIKTLDRDTEAFF
TRBV7-9,TRBJ2-1,few,TRBD2,TGTGCCAGCAGCCGTAGAGTTGGCGGGAGGGGCAATGAGCAGTTCTTC,CASSRRVGGRGNEQFF
TRBV11-3,TRBJ2-2,once,NA,TGTGCCAGCAGCTTAGATCTTTGGGGGTTGGCGAACACCGGGGAGCTGTTTTTT,CASSLDLWGLANTGELFF